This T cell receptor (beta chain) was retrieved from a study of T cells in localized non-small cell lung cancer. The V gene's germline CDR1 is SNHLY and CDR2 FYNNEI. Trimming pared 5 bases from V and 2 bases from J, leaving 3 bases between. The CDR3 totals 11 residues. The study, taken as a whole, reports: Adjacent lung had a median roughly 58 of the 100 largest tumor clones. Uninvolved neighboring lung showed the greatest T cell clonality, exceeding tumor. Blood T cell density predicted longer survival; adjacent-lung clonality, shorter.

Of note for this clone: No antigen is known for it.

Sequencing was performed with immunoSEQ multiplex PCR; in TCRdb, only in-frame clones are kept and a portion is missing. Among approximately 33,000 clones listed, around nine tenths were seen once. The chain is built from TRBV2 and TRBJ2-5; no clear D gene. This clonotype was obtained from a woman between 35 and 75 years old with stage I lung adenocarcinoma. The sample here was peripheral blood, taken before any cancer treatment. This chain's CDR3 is CASSLQETQYF. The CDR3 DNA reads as TGTGCCAGCAGTTTACAAGAGACCCAGTACTTC. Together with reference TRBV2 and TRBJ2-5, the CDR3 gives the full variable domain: EPEVTQTPSHQVTQMGQEVILRCVPISNHLYFYWYRQILGQKVEFLVSFYNNEISEKSEIFDDQFSVERPDGSNFTLKIRSTKLEDSAMYFCASSLQETQYFGPGTRLLVL.